This passage covers 23 T cell receptor beta chains from one sample sequenced in a study of blood T cell repertoires in COVID-19. Repertoires were generated with immunoSEQ multiplex PCR, while TCRdb's copy carries only in-frame clones and drops some. In the table there are about 210,000 clones, around 85% of which are singletons. The sequencing input was peripheral blood. Every receptor here comes from a woman aged 65 to 85 with COVID-19, enrolled during active disease.

The gene calls are TRBV2 and TRBJ1-1; 7 bases map to TRBD1. The trim removed 8 bases at V and 1 base at J, leaving 4 bases unmatched. This CDR3 comprises 13 residues. Germline V CDR1 and CDR2: SNHLY, FYNNEI. The CDR3 nucleotides read TGTGCCAGCCGACAGGGATGGAACACTGAAGCTTTCTTT. Amino acids: CASRQGWNTEAFF. Combining the CDR3 with reference TRBV2 and TRBJ1-1 gives the whole variable domain EPEVTQTPSHQVTQMGQEVILRCVPISNHLYFYWYRQILGQKVEFLVSFYNNEISEKSEIFDDQFSVERPDGSNFTLKIRSTKLEDSAMYFCASRQGWNTEAFFGQGTRLTVV.

The V and J genes are TRBV6-5 and TRBJ1-3; a possible D gene is TRBD1 (5 bases). The V gene's germline CDR1 is MNHEY and CDR2 SVGAGI. Trimming stripped 8 bases from V and 3 bases from J, with 8 bases between. The CDR3 has 12 residues. The CDR3 is CASLGGGNTIYF. The CDR3 DNA reads as TGTGCCAGCCTGGGGGGTGGAAACACCATATATTTT.

The V gene is TRBV5-1, the J gene TRBJ2-1; weak D call: TRBD1 (6 bases). This CDR3 has 14 residues. Germline assignment: CDR1 SGHRS and CDR2 YFSETQ. Trimming removed 3 bases at V and 8 bases at J, with 15 bases between. CDR3 protein: CASSSDWDIDEQFF. The CDR3, as DNA: TGCGCCAGCAGCTCAGATTGGGACATCGATGAGCAGTTCTTC.

The J gene is TRBJ2-1, the V gene TRBV3-1 (or the pseudogene TRBV3-2), with 10 bases matching TRBD2. The V gene's germline CDR1 is LGHDT and CDR2 YNNKEL (reference sequence). The CDR3 covers 15 residues. Germline trimming cut 0 bases from V and 8 bases from J; bases unmatched to any gene: 4. The DNA for the CDR3 is TGTGCCAGCAGCCAAGAACTAGCGGGAATCTATGAGCAGTTCTTC. Amino acid sequence: CASSQELAGIYEQFF.

The chain couples TRBV11-2 to TRBJ1-2, with 8 bases matching TRBD1. CDR1 SGHAT and CDR2 FQNNGV come from the germline V gene. V shed 4 bases and J 0 bases; nucleotides not matched to a gene: 7. This CDR3 has 16 residues. CDR3 in amino acids: CASSSQGAGANYGYTF. The CDR3 bases are TGTGCCAGCAGCTCGCAGGGGGCGGGAGCTAACTATGGCTACACCTTC. The whole variable domain, remainder taken from reference TRBV11-2 and TRBJ1-2, is EAGVAQSPRYKIIEKRQSVAFWCNPISGHATLYWYQQILGQGPKLLIQFQNNGVVDDSQLPKDRFSAERLKGVDSTLKIQPAKLEDSAVYLCASSSQGAGANYGYTFGSGTRLTVV.

The chain recombines TRBV27 with TRBJ2-7, with 7 nucleotides matching TRBD2. The CDR3 is made up of 14 amino acids. CDR1 and CDR2 (germline): MNHEY, SMNVEV (reference sequence). The ends lost 4 bases at V and 3 bases at J; junction bases unmatched: 6. The CDR3: CASSSGTTLYEQYF. CDR3 coding DNA: TGTGCCAGCAGTTCCGGGACTACGCTCTACGAGCAGTACTTC.

This chain connects TRBV28 to TRBJ1-6; 7 bases are shared with TRBD1. The junction had 6 bases not matched to a gene; V was cut back by 2 bases and J by 5 bases. The CDR3 is made up of 16 amino acids. Germline lookup yields CDR1 MDHEN and CDR2 SYDVKM. As DNA, the CDR3 is TGTGCCAGCAGTTTACCCCTGGGACAGAATAATTCACCCCTCCACTTT. As protein: CASSLPLGQNNSPLHF. Based on the CDR3 plus reference TRBV28 and TRBJ1-6, the full variable domain is DVKVTQSSRYLVKRTGEKVFLECVQDMDHENMFWYRQDPGLGLRLIYFSYDVKMKEKGDIPEGYSVSREKKERFSLILESASTNQTSMYLCASSLPLGQNNSPLHFGNGTRLTVT.

The V gene is TRBV19, the J gene TRBJ2-3; D possibly corresponds to TRBD1 (5 bases). The CDR3 length is 16 residues. Germline V gives CDR1 LNHDA, CDR2 SQIVND (reference sequence). Trimming removed 4 bases at V and 6 bases at J, with 20 bases between. The CDR3 region is CASSTAGSRILDTQYF. The CDR3 DNA follows: TGTGCCAGTAGTACCGCAGGGTCTAGGATTCTGGATACGCAGTATTTT.

The chain uses TRBV4-2 and TRBJ1-2; 9 nucleotides match TRBD1. The germline V gene encodes CDR1 LGHNA and CDR2 YNFKEQ. V shed 6 bases, J shed 6 bases, and the junction held 8 bases outside the gene matches. CDR3 length: 14 residues. The CDR3 loop reads CASRFADRGNGYTF. Here the CDR3 DNA reads TGTGCCAGCAGATTCGCGGACAGGGGAAATGGCTACACCTTC.

This clone was observed a handful of times. The CDR3 nucleotides read TGCAGCGTTGAAGACCAGGACAGGGGTGCAGATACGCAGTATTTT. Its protein is CSVEDQDRGADTQYF. The chain uses TRBV29-1 and TRBJ2-3; the match to TRBD1 covers 9 bases. The V gene's germline CDR1 is SQVTM and CDR2 ANQGSEA. Losses at the gene ends were 0 bases for V and 4 bases for J; bases not matched to a gene: 5. This CDR3 contains 15 residues.

The chain links TRBV7-2 to TRBJ1-5, with TRBD1 as a possible D gene (5 bases). The V and J ends lost 2 bases and 5 bases respectively, with 7 bases between them. Germline values: CDR1 SGHTA, CDR2 FQGNSA. The CDR3 is 13 amino acids. CDR3 sequence reads: CASSLRQYQPQHF. CDR3 bases: TGTGCCAGCAGCTTAAGACAGTATCAGCCCCAGCATTTT. The whole variable domain, filled in from reference TRBV7-2 and TRBJ1-5, reads GAGVSQSPSNKVTEKGKDVELRCDPISGHTALYWYRQSLGQGLEFLIYFQGNSAPDKSGLPSDRFSAERTGGSVSTLTIQRTQQEDSAVYLCASSLRQYQPQHFGDGTRLSIL.

V usage is TRBV4-1 and J usage is TRBJ2-2; D is undetermined. The CDR3 length is 13 residues. Trimming removed 1 base at V and 4 bases at J, with 4 bases between. Germline V gene lookup returns CDR1 MGHRA and CDR2 YSYEKL. The CDR3 loop reads CASSQALTGELFF. The CDR3 nucleotides read TGCGCCAGCAGCCAAGCCCTCACCGGGGAGCTGTTTTTT.

This clone was seen a handful of times. The chain couples TRBV6-6 to TRBJ2-7; unclear D gene. CDR1 and CDR2 from the germline V gene are MNHNY and SVGAGI (reference sequence). Trimming cost V 2 bases and J 7 bases, with 9 bases left between them. CDR3 length equals 12 residues. CDR3 loop: CASSYGVGEQYF. In DNA, the CDR3 is TGTGCCAGCAGTTACGGAGTTGGTGAGCAGTACTTC.

The chain recombines TRBV7-2 with TRBJ1-1; D is uncertain. CDR3 length equals 14 residues. Germline assignment: CDR1 SGHTA and CDR2 FQGNSA. The V and J ends lost 5 bases and 4 bases respectively, with 14 bases between them. The CDR3 DNA sequence: TGTGCCAGCAGCAGAACAAGGGAGGGCACTGAAGCTTTCTTT. Translation gives CASSRTREGTEAFF. Combining the CDR3 with reference TRBV7-2 and TRBJ1-1 gives the whole variable domain GAGVSQSPSNKVTEKGKDVELRCDPISGHTALYWYRQSLGQGLEFLIYFQGNSAPDKSGLPSDRFSAERTGGSVSTLTIQRTQQEDSAVYLCASSRTREGTEAFFGQGTRLTVV.

The J gene is TRBJ1-5, the V gene TRBV7-2; D gene unclear. This CDR3 region has 12 residues. Germline V gives CDR1 SGHTA, CDR2 FQGNSA. Trimming pared 0 bases from V and 5 bases from J, leaving 2 bases between. CDR3 sequence reads: CASSLADQPQHF. The CDR3 DNA is TGTGCCAGCAGCTTAGCCGATCAGCCCCAGCATTTT. Complete variable domain (other parts from reference TRBV7-2 and TRBJ1-5): GAGVSQSPSNKVTEKGKDVELRCDPISGHTALYWYRQSLGQGLEFLIYFQGNSAPDKSGLPSDRFSAERTGGSVSTLTIQRTQQEDSAVYLCASSLADQPQHFGDGTRLSIL.

The chain recombines TRBV3-1 (or the pseudogene TRBV3-2) with TRBJ2-7; no firm D call. V lost 0 bases to trimming and J lost 7 bases, with 7 bases between them. There are 12 residues in the CDR3. Germline-derived CDR1 and CDR2 are LGHDT and YNNKEL (reference sequence). CDR3: CASSQDRSEQYF. CDR3 DNA: TGTGCCAGCAGCCAAGATCGGTCGGAGCAGTACTTC.

This clone was observed a handful of times. The chain recombines TRBV4-2 with TRBJ2-7; the match to TRBD2 covers 9 bases. Germline V gene lookup returns CDR1 LGHNA and CDR2 YNFKEQ. CDR3 length: 16 residues. V shed 4 bases, J shed 7 bases, and the junction held 14 bases outside the gene matches. The chain's CDR3 is CASSPHLAGGPEEQYF. The CDR3 nucleotides are TGTGCCAGCAGCCCTCATCTTGCGGGAGGGCCTGAAGAGCAGTACTTC.

V gene TRBV30 combines with J gene TRBJ1-2; 9 nucleotides line up with TRBD1. This CDR3 has 15 residues. The germline CDR1 and CDR2 sequences are GTSNPN and SVGIG (reference sequence). V dropped 4 bases and J dropped 4; count of bases not matched to a gene: 10. CDR3 DNA sequence: TGTGCCTGGACCAAACCGGGGACAGGGATCTATGGCTACACCTTC. As protein: CAWTKPGTGIYGYTF.

J is TRBJ1-5 and V is TRBV12-3 or TRBV12-4; no clear D gene. The ends were cut back, 7 bases at V and 7 bases at J, with 14 bases in the middle. The CDR3 runs to 13 residues. The CDR3 nucleotides are TGTGCCAGCATCCTCACAAATGGCCAGCCCCAGCATTTT. Its translation: CASILTNGQPQHF.

This rearrangement joins TRBV3-1 (or the pseudogene TRBV3-2) to TRBJ2-1; tentative D call: TRBD2 (6 bases). This CDR3 region has 16 residues. Germline-derived CDR1 and CDR2 are LGHDT and YNNKEL (reference sequence). V was shortened by 0 bases and J by 8 bases, with 17 bases between the two germline ends. The CDR3 is CASSQDYGTPVHEQFF. CDR3 coding DNA: TGTGCCAGCAGCCAAGATTACGGGACTCCCGTGCATGAGCAGTTCTTC.

This chain connects TRBV29-1 to TRBJ1-1; TRBD1 is a possible D gene (5 bases). Germline V gene data show CDR1 as SQVTM and CDR2 as ANQGSEA. Trimming took 7 bases from V and 5 from J, leaving 20 bases between them. The CDR3 has 14 amino acids. Here the CDR3 reads CSAQAGGSGTEAFF. CDR3 DNA: TGCAGCGCTCAAGCGGGGGGGTCCGGGACTGAAGCTTTCTTT.

CDR3 region: CASSYGMKPNEKLFF. DNA for the CDR3: TGTGCCAGCAGCTACGGGATGAAGCCTAATGAAAAACTGTTTTTT. This chain joins TRBV3-1 (or the pseudogene TRBV3-2) and TRBJ1-4; D unclear. CDR1 and CDR2 from the germline V gene are LGHDT and YNNKEL (reference sequence). V was pared by 5 bases and J by 3 bases, with 13 bases between. The CDR3 consists of 15 residues.

This clone was seen once. The chain combines TRBV28 with TRBJ1-4, with a possible D match to TRBD1 (6 bases). CDR3 size: 14 residues. CDR1 is MDHEN and CDR2 is SYDVKM in the germline V gene. V was trimmed by 5 bases and J by 8 bases, leaving 15 bases between them. The CDR3 protein is CASSPGQLREKLFF. In DNA form, the CDR3 reads TGTGCCAGCAGTCCAGGACAGTTGCGGGAAAAACTGTTTTTT.